These 5 T cell receptor beta chains were all obtained from the same sample, sequenced in a study of Graves' ophthalmopathy and Graves' hyperthyroidism. CDR3 regions of TCR beta were amplified from RNA transcripts. Second-round multiplex PCR came after a first-round RT-PCR that employed HTBI primers. TCRdb passed the multiplex PCR reads through MiXCR, listing each CDR3 protein once. Of around 1.1 million distinct CDR3 sequences in the sample, about 36% were seen once. Sequenced: peripheral blood or thyroid tissue (not recorded which). These receptors came from an adult man with Graves' hyperthyroidism.

This clonotype occurred a few times. This chain links TRBV20-1 with TRBJ1-1; a weak D match, TRBD1 (5 bases). Germline V gene sequence: CDR1 DFQATT, CDR2 SNEGSKA (reference sequence). This CDR3 contains 14 residues. The germline V and J ends were trimmed by 1 base and 10 bases, with 19 bases remaining between them. The CDR3 nucleotides are TGCAGTGCTAGAGTTTATTCGGGGCCCCGAGGAGCTTTCTTT. Translation gives CSARVYSGPRGAFF.

The table lists this clonotype with many counts. The chain recombines TRBV10-3 with TRBJ1-3, with 8 bases aligning to TRBD1. V was pared by 9 bases and J by 0 bases, with 4 bases of the junction left unmatched. The germline V gene encodes CDR1 ENHRY and CDR2 SYGVKD. The CDR3 consists of 14 residues. CDR3 region: CAMMDRASGNTIYF. Written as DNA, the CDR3 is TGTGCCATGATGGACAGGGCCTCTGGAAACACCATATATTTT.

This clonotype showed up many times. The chain recombines TRBV7-8 with TRBJ2-5; D gene unclear. The ends were cut back, 7 bases at V and 4 bases at J, with 13 bases in the middle. Germline CDR1 reads SGHVS; CDR2 reads FQNEAQ. The CDR3 has 13 residues. In DNA form, the CDR3 reads TGTGCCAGCACCTTCGGGCCAGCAGAGACCCAGTACTTC. It codes for CASTFGPAETQYF.

This clonotype has a count of ten or more. This chain links TRBV19 with TRBJ2-7; TRBD2 matches at 7 bases. V lost 1 base, J lost 7 bases, and 7 bases stayed unmatched. The CDR3 length is 14 residues. Germline values: CDR1 LNHDA, CDR2 SQIVND (reference sequence). Here the CDR3 reads CASSIVLAEAEQYF. The CDR3 DNA reads TGTGCCAGTAGTATAGTCCTAGCGGAGGCGGAGCAGTACTTC.

There are many counts of this clonotype. The V and J genes are TRBV14 and TRBJ1-4; D gene ambiguous. CDR1 is SGHDN and CDR2 is FVKESK in the germline V gene. Trimming shortened V by 1 base and J by 10 bases, and 13 bases separated the two germline ends. The CDR3 length is 14 residues. The chain's CDR3 is CASSQVGTTGKLFF. The CDR3 nucleotides are TGTGCCAGCAGCCAAGTGGGAACCACCGGAAAACTGTTTTTT.